Sequencing of this T cell receptor (beta chain) was carried out in a study of T cells in Graves' hyperthyroidism and ophthalmopathy. Across the whole study: Blood from the periphery was taken at initial diagnosis, before any treatment.

Those patients with uncontrolled infection, other autoimmune disease, pregnancy or lactation were excluded. PBMCs were sourced from more than 7.5 ml fresh peripheral blood. Findings of the study overall: Most clonotypes expanded in the thyroid (above 0.001) were also present in blood.

Amplified TCR beta CDR3 regions derived from RNA transcripts. Initially, a first-round RT-PCR of the TCR CDR3 employed the HTBI primer set. MiXCR, applied by TCRdb to the multiplex PCR reads, yields one record per CDR3 protein. The sample has roughly 400,000 distinct CDR3 sequences, over 13% seen once. In its sample, this clonotype was seen many times. Its antigen is unidentified. Sequences were obtained from blood. This receptor was obtained from a man in his fifties or sixties with Graves' ophthalmopathy.

The chain's CDR3 is CASSFGGDNYGYTF. CDR3 sequence (DNA): TGTGCCAGCAGTTTCGGGGGAGATAACTATGGCTACACCTTC. This rearrangement joins TRBV12-3 or TRBV12-4 to TRBJ1-2; D may be TRBD1 (5 bases). The CDR3 spans 14 residues. Trimming took off 3 bases at V and 1 base at J, with 9 bases between the two ends.